These 6 T cell receptor beta chains originate from one sample sequenced in a study of blood T cells in healthy people across ages (dated by TCRdb to about 2015). Library preparation employed 5' RACE. The run used an Illumina HiSeq 2500. A second PCR of about 6 to 11 cycles was run with a J-beta primer mix and a sample-barcoded 5' primer. TCRdb reworked the public reads: Q25 trimming with fastp, MiXCR clone assembly, productive beta chains retained. Rows are unified per CDR3 protein, each entry keeping the most common DNA and genes. The sample table records 700,000 to 950,000 distinct CDR3 sequences; 35% to 45% of these occur just once. The top ten hold 20% of the sample. Specimen: blood. These receptor sequences come from a woman aged 55-70 years in good health.

There are many counts of this clonotype. V and J are TRBV7-9 and TRBJ2-3; 8 nucleotides line up with TRBD1. Germline-derived CDR1 and CDR2 are SEHNR and FQNEAQ (reference sequence). This CDR3 comprises 15 residues. V lost 5 bases and J lost 2; bases outside the gene matches: 6. In DNA, the CDR3 is TGTGCCAGCAGCCCTGGACAGGGAAACACAGATACGCAGTATTTT. It yields the protein CASSPGQGNTDTQYF.

This chain uses TRBV20-1 with TRBJ1-5; a possible D gene is TRBD1 (5 bases). The CDR3 totals 15 residues. The ends were cut back, 5 bases at V and 0 bases at J, with 14 bases in the middle. Germline V gene sequence: CDR1 DFQATT, CDR2 SNEGSKA (reference sequence). As DNA, the CDR3 is TGCAGTGCTCCTACGAGAGGGGCTAGCAATCAGCCCCAGCATTTT. The encoded protein is CSAPTRGASNQPQHF.

The chain couples TRBV20-1 to TRBJ1-4; 11 bases match TRBD1. From germline, CDR1 is DFQATT and CDR2 SNEGSKA (reference sequence). V gave up 5 bases and J gave up 2 bases; unmatched junction bases: 4. CDR3 length: 15 amino acids. The CDR3 spells CSAPDRGRTNEKLFF. In DNA, the CDR3 is TGCAGTGCTCCGGACAGGGGGCGGACTAATGAAAAACTGTTTTTT.

The gene calls are TRBV20-1 and TRBJ1-6; TRBD1 aligns across 8 bases. V dropped 3 bases and J dropped 5; count of bases not matched to a gene: 9. The CDR3 contains 16 residues. Germline assignment: CDR1 DFQATT and CDR2 SNEGSKA (reference sequence). The CDR3 loop reads CSASGQGALNNSPLHF. The CDR3, as DNA: TGCAGTGCTAGTGGTCAGGGGGCATTAAATAATTCACCCCTCCACTTT.

Ten or more counts support this clonotype. The rearrangement joins TRBV29-1 to TRBJ1-2, with 7 bases fitting TRBD1. J gave up 0 bases and V 7 bases, and 11 bases lay outside the gene matches. CDR3 length: 15 amino acids. CDR1 SQVTM and CDR2 ANQGSEA come from the germline V gene. CDR3 DNA sequence: TGCAGCGCTACCGTGGGACAGCGAGCTAACTATGGCTACACCTTC. Its protein product is CSATVGQRANYGYTF.

The chain carries TRBV6-1 and TRBJ2-6, with 9 bases identical to TRBD1. Trimming at V came to 9 bases and at J to 2 bases, leaving 8 bases not matched to a gene. This CDR3 has 16 residues. Germline V CDR1 and CDR2: MNHNS, SASEGT. This CDR3 is CASLDRGLPGANVLTF. The CDR3 nucleotides are TGTGCCAGTTTGGACAGGGGACTTCCTGGGGCCAACGTCCTGACTTTC.